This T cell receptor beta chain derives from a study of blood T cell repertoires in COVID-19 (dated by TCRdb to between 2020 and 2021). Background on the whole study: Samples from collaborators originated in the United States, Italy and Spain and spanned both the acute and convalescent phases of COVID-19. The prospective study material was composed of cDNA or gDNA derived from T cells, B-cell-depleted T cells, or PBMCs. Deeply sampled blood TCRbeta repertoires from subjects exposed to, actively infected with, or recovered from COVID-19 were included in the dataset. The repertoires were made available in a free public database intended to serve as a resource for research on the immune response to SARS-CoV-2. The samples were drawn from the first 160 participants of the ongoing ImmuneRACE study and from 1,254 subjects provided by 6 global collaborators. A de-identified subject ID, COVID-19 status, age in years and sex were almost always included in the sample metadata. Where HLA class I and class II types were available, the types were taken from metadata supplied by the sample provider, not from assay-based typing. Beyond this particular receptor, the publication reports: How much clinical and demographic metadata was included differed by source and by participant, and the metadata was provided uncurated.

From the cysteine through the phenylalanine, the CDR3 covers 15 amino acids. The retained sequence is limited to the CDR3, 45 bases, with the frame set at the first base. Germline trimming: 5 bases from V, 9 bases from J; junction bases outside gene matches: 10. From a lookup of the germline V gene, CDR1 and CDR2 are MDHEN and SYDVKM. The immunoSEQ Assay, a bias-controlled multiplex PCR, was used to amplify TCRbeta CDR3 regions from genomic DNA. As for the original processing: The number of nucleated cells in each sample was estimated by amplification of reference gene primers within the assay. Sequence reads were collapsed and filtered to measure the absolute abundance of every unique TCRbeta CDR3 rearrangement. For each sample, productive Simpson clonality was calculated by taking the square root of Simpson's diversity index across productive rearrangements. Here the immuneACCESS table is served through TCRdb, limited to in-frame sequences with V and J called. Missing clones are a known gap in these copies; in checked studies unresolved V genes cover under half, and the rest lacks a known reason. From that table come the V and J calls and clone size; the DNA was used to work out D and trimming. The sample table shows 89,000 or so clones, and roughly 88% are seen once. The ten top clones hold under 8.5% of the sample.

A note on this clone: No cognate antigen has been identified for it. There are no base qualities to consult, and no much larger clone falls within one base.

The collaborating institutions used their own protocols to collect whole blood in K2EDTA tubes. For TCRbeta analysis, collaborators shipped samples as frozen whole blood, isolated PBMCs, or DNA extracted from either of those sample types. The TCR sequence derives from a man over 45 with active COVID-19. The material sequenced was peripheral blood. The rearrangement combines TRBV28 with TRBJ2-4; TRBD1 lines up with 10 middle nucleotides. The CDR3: CASSPTGQGGSIQYF. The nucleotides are TGTGCCAGCAGTCCCACCGGACAGGGGGGTAGCATTCAGTACTTC.